Below are 27 T cell receptor beta chains sequenced from a single sample in a study of T cell repertoires in cytomegalovirus infection. TCRdb re-called the reads through MiXCR, storing one row per CDR3 protein. The repertoire holds approximately 160,000 distinct CDR3 sequences, with 15% to 20% as singletons. Specimen: CD8+ T cells from PBMCs. These receptors all stem from a human donor in good health (CMV status not recorded). Some clones in this sample may be carry-over from other donors' samples.

The rearrangement joins TRBV2 to TRBJ2-1, with TRBD2 matching over 10 bases. Trimming at V came to 7 bases and at J to 7 bases, leaving 13 bases not matched to a gene. The CDR3 runs to 16 residues. The germline V gene has CDR1 SNHLY and CDR2 FYNNEI. The CDR3 sequence: CASIPTRAGGLNEQFF. Written as DNA, the CDR3 is TGTGCCAGCATTCCAACTAGAGCGGGAGGGTTAAATGAGCAGTTCTTC.

This sequence joins TRBV19 and TRBJ2-7; 9 positions agree with TRBD1. The CDR3 covers 14 residues. The germline gives CDR1 LNHDA, CDR2 SQIVND (reference sequence). Unmatched junction bases numbered 6, after V lost 7 bases and J lost 2 bases. The chain's CDR3 is CASTPGQGPYEQYF. CDR3 in DNA: TGTGCCAGTACTCCGGGACAGGGACCCTACGAGCAGTACTTC.

The V call is TRBV7-6, the J call TRBJ2-1; 8 nucleotides line up with TRBD1. J gave up 7 bases and V 4 bases, and 9 bases lay outside the gene matches. Germline values: CDR1 SGHVS, CDR2 FNYEAQ. The CDR3 loop spans 15 amino acids. This chain's CDR3 is CASSYTMTGENEQFF. The DNA for the CDR3 is TGTGCCAGCAGCTATACTATGACAGGGGAGAATGAGCAGTTCTTC.

The V gene is TRBV14, the J gene TRBJ2-1; D may be TRBD2 (5 bases). Germline CDR1 SGHDN, CDR2 FVKESK. The CDR3 has 12 residues. The V end was cut by 6 bases, the J end by 14 bases, with 17 bases between. The DNA of the CDR3 is TGTGCCAGCAGTCCGGGGAACCATCGGAAGTTCTTC. As protein: CASSPGNHRKFF.

V and J are TRBV7-3 and TRBJ2-3; perhaps TRBD2 as D (7 bases). The CDR3 runs to 15 residues. V dropped 0 bases and J dropped 5 bases, with 12 bases sitting between them. Germline loops: CDR1 SGHTA, CDR2 FQGTGA. Written as DNA, the CDR3 is TGTGCCAGCAGCTTAACGGGGGGGCAGCTAGATACGCAGTATTTT. Translated, it gives CASSLTGGQLDTQYF.

The chain carries TRBV6-8 and TRBJ2-3, with no clear D. Looked up from germline, CDR1 is MNHGY and CDR2 is SAAAGT. The CDR3 has 13 amino acids. The V gene lost 2 bases and the J gene lost 4 bases, with 7 bases spanning the gap. The CDR3 DNA reads TGTGCCAGCAGTTACCAGGAGTCAGATACGCAGTATTTT. The encoded protein is CASSYQESDTQYF.

This clonotype turned up a few times. This chain joins TRBV20-1 and TRBJ2-7, with a weak D call TRBD1 (6 bases). Germline CDR1 and CDR2: DFQATT and SNEGSKA (reference sequence). Trimming stripped 5 bases from V and 4 bases from J, with 18 bases between. The CDR3 runs to 14 residues. CDR3 coding DNA: TGCAGTGCTGAAGACCGGGACAATCGTTACGAGCAGTACTTC. Translation: CSAEDRDNRYEQYF.

This clonotype was found a few times. A clone one base away is much larger, so this may be a read error. J is TRBJ2-1 and V is TRBV28; 7 bases are a match to TRBD2. The germline V gene has CDR1 MDHEN and CDR2 SYDVKM. The CDR3 loop spans 16 amino acids. V was clipped by 1 base and J by 6 bases; unmatched bases: 9. The CDR3 loop is CASSLLLTRTSNEQFF. DNA of the CDR3: TGTGCCAGCAGTTTATTGCTCACACGGACTAGCAATGAGCAGTTCTTC.

J is TRBJ2-6 and V is TRBV4-2; D could derive from TRBD1 or TRBD2 (5 bases each). The CDR3 consists of 16 residues. CDR1 is LGHNA and CDR2 is YNFKEQ in the germline V gene. Trimming cost V 3 bases and J 0 bases, with 9 bases left between them. The CDR3: CASSQQGDSGANVLTF. Written as DNA, the CDR3 is TGTGCCAGCAGCCAGCAGGGAGACTCTGGGGCCAACGTCCTGACTTTC.

This chain links TRBV11-3 with TRBJ1-6, with unresolved D. This CDR3 contains 15 residues. The V end was cut by 5 bases, the J end by 10 bases, with 18 bases between. CDR1 and CDR2 from the germline V gene are SGHNT and YENEEA. CDR3 DNA sequence: TGTGCCAGCAGCCCCACCGCGGAGAGAGTCTCACCCCTCCACTTT. It encodes CASSPTAERVSPLHF.

This clonotype was seen a few times. This chain links TRBV7-2 with TRBJ2-6, with TRBD1 matching 8 bases. The CDR3 has 17 residues. The trim removed 3 bases at V and 3 bases at J, leaving 7 bases unmatched. The germline CDR1 and CDR2 sequences are SGHTA and FQGNSA. The CDR3 is CASSFGQGRYGANVLTF. Here the CDR3 DNA reads TGTGCCAGCAGCTTCGGACAGGGAAGGTATGGGGCCAACGTCCTGACTTTC.

The chain has TRBV12-3 or TRBV12-4 and TRBJ1-2; a weak D match, TRBD1 (5 bases). The CDR3 is 13 amino acids. Trimming pared 3 bases from V and 5 bases from J, leaving 10 bases between. The CDR3 loop is CASSFSRVYGYTF. In DNA form, the CDR3 reads TGTGCCAGCAGTTTCAGCAGGGTGTATGGCTACACCTTC.

As for this clonotype: It is unclear where the CDR3 begins or ends on the DNA, so no DNA is shown, and the CDR3 is as TCRdb lists it. This chain links TRBV7-3 with TRBJ2-3; the D call in the table, TRBD2, was not verified against the DNA. Germline values: CDR1 SGHTA, CDR2 FQGTGA. The CDR3 region is 16 residues in length, termini included. CDR3 residues: CASSSSTSHFQHAQYF.

This clonotype was counted only a few times. CDR3 in amino acids: CSASSGENNEQFF. CDR3 DNA sequence: TGCAGTGCTAGCTCCGGGGAAAACAATGAGCAGTTCTTC. The chain combines TRBV20-1 with TRBJ2-1; a weak D match, TRBD2 (5 bases). Germline lookup yields CDR1 DFQATT and CDR2 SNEGSKA (reference sequence). The CDR3 has 13 residues. V dropped 3 bases and J dropped 5 bases, with 11 bases sitting between them.

This clonotype was detected only a few times. The CDR3 nucleotides are TGTGCCAGCAGCTTAGCTAGATGGGACAGGGAATCTGGGGAGCTGTTTTTT. This translates into CASSLARWDRESGELFF. The chain recombines TRBV7-8 with TRBJ2-2, with 9 bases identical to TRBD1. V was clipped by 0 bases and J by 8 bases; unmatched bases: 10. CDR3 length: 17 residues. The V gene's germline CDR1 is SGHVS and CDR2 FQNEAQ.

This clonotype was detected ten times or more. V is TRBV7-8 and J is TRBJ1-5; D perhaps matches TRBD1 (5 bases). V was cut by 1 base and J by 1 base, with 11 bases left in between. The length of the CDR3 is 16 residues. Per the germline V gene, CDR1 is SGHVS and CDR2 is FQNEAQ. CDR3 sequence: CASSLVGLLSNQPQHF. CDR3 DNA sequence: TGTGCCAGCAGCTTAGTGGGACTGTTAAGCAATCAGCCCCAGCATTTT. Looking up the rest from reference TRBV7-8 and TRBJ1-5 gives the full variable domain: GAGVSQSPRYKVAKRGQDVALRCDPISGHVSLFWYQQALGQGPEFLTYFQNEAQLDKSGLPSDRFFAERPEGSVSTLKIQRTQQEDSAVYLCASSLVGLLSNQPQHFGDGTRLSIL.

The chain couples TRBV15 to TRBJ2-2; a possible D gene is TRBD1 (5 bases). CDR3 length: 14 amino acids. Germline CDR1 is LNHNV and CDR2 is YYDKDF (reference sequence). V lost 5 bases, J lost 2 bases, and 9 bases lay in between. The CDR3 DNA reads TGTGCCACCAGCGGGCAGGGAAACACCGGGGAGCTGTTTTTT. The encoded protein is CATSGQGNTGELFF. Full variable domain (rest looked up from reference TRBV15 and TRBJ2-2): DAMVIQNPRYQVTQFGKPVTLSCSQTLNHNVMYWYQQKSSQAPKLLFHYYDKDFNNEADTPDNFQSRRPNTSFCFLDIRSPGLGDTAMYLCATSGQGNTGELFFGEGSRLTVL.

The chain recombines TRBV7-2 with TRBJ2-7, with 8 nucleotides matching TRBD1. The CDR3 runs to 14 residues. V shed 6 bases, J shed 2 bases, and the junction held 6 bases outside the gene matches. In germline, CDR1 is SGHTA, CDR2 FQGNSA. CDR3 loop: CASSPQTGAYEQYF. The CDR3 bases are TGTGCCAGCAGTCCCCAGACAGGGGCCTACGAGCAGTACTTC.

The rearrangement joins TRBV14 to TRBJ2-7, with unresolved D. Deletions cut 0 bases from V and 1 base from J, with 10 bases between. Germline-derived CDR1 and CDR2 are SGHDN and FVKESK. The CDR3 loop spans 15 amino acids. DNA for the CDR3: TGTGCCAGCAGCCAAGATTTGATTGATTCCTACGAGCAGTACTTC. It translates to CASSQDLIDSYEQYF.

This clonotype was seen a handful of times. The V and J genes are TRBV4-3 and TRBJ2-1; D is unclear. This CDR3 spans 18 amino acids. V dropped 0 bases and J dropped 5 bases, with 20 bases sitting between them. Germline values: CDR1 LGHNA, CDR2 YSLEER. The CDR3 sequence is CASSQDPRRRKPDNEQFF. The CDR3 bases are TGCGCCAGCAGCCAAGATCCCAGGCGCCGGAAACCCGACAATGAGCAGTTCTTC.

Only a few counts were recorded for this clonotype. The chain links TRBV5-6 to TRBJ1-3; D gene ambiguous. The CDR3 totals 16 residues. The germline gives CDR1 SGHDT, CDR2 YYEEEE. V lost 2 bases to trimming and J lost 3 bases, with 15 bases between them. The CDR3 spells CASSLPINGVGNTIYF. CDR3 sequence (DNA): TGTGCCAGCAGCTTACCCATTAACGGGGTTGGAAACACCATATATTTT. The whole variable domain, filled in from reference TRBV5-6 and TRBJ1-3, reads DAGVTQSPTHLIKTRGQQVTLRCSPKSGHDTVSWYQQALGQGPQFIFQYYEEEERQRGNFPDRFSGHQFPNYSSELNVNALLLGDSALYLCASSLPINGVGNTIYFGEGSWLTVV.

The chain joins TRBV14 to TRBJ2-7; no clear D. CDR1 and CDR2 from the germline V gene are SGHDN and FVKESK. Trimming removed 3 bases at V and 7 bases at J, with 10 bases between. The CDR3 loop spans 12 amino acids. This CDR3 reads CASSHGWGEQYF. The CDR3 coding sequence is TGTGCCAGCAGCCATGGTTGGGGAGAGCAGTACTTC.

This CDR3 reads CSARVGKGPVFYSNQPQHF. In DNA form, the CDR3 reads TGCAGTGCTAGAGTGGGGAAGGGCCCTGTTTTTTATAGCAATCAGCCCCAGCATTTT. The genes are TRBV20-1 and TRBJ1-5; no clear D. Trimming removed 1 base at V and 0 bases at J, with 22 bases between. The CDR3 extends over 19 amino acids. Germline CDR1 DFQATT, CDR2 SNEGSKA (reference sequence).

Only a few counts were recorded for this clonotype. The chain has TRBV7-8 and TRBJ1-5; a weak D match, TRBD1 (6 bases). Trimming stripped 4 bases from V and 2 bases from J, with 12 bases between. Germline V CDR1 and CDR2: SGHVS, FQNEAQ. CDR3 length: 15 residues. The CDR3 DNA sequence: TGTGCCAGCAGCTCACAACAGGGCGGCAATCAGCCCCAGCATTTT. It is translated as CASSSQQGGNQPQHF.

The chain uses TRBV7-6 and TRBJ2-1; 11 bases fit TRBD2. J gave up 0 bases and V 6 bases, and 10 bases lay outside the gene matches. The CDR3 is made up of 18 amino acids. CDR1 is SGHVS, CDR2 FNYEAQ, per germline. Here the CDR3 reads CASSWTSGLSLSYNEQFF. The CDR3 DNA reads TGTGCCAGCAGTTGGACTAGCGGGCTTTCTCTCTCCTACAATGAGCAGTTCTTC.

The chain employs TRBV12-3 or TRBV12-4 and TRBJ2-1; 7 bases align to TRBD2. The V gene end was trimmed by 5 bases and the J gene end by 8 bases; junction bases not matched to a gene: 3. This CDR3 is 12 amino acids long. CDR3 nucleotide sequence: TGTGCCAGCAGTCCAGCGGGACATGAGCAGTTCTTC. It specifies CASSPAGHEQFF.

The rearrangement uses TRBV2 and TRBJ2-1, with D perhaps matching TRBD1 (6 bases). V was shortened by 5 bases and J by 10 bases, with 12 bases between the two germline ends. Germline CDR1 is SNHLY and CDR2 is FYNNEI. There are 12 residues in the CDR3. In DNA form, the CDR3 reads TGTGCCAGCAGTCCGGCCGGGACAGAGCAGTTCTTC. Translating gives CASSPAGTEQFF.